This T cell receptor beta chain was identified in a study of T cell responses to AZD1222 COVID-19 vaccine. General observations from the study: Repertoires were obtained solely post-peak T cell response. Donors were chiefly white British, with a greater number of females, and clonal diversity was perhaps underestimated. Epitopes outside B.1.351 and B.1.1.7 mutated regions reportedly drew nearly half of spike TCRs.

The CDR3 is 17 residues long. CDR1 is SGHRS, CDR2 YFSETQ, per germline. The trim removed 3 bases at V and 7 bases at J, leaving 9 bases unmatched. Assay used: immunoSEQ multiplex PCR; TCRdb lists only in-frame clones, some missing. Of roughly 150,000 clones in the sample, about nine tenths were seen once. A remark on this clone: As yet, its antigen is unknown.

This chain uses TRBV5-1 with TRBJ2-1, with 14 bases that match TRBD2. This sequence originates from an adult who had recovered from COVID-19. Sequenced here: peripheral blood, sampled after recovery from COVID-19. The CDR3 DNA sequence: TGCGCCAGCAGCTCCGGACTAGCGGGGGGACCTAGGAATGAGCAGTTCTTC. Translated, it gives CASSSGLAGGPRNEQFF.